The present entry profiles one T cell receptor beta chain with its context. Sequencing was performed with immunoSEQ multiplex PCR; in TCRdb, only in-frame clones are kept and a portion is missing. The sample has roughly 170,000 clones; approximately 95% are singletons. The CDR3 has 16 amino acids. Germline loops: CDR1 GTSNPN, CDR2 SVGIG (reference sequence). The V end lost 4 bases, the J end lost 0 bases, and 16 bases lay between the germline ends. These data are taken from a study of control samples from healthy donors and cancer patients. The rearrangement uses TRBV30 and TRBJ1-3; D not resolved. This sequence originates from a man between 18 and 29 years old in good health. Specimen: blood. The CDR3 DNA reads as TGTGCCTGGACCCCCGGGTCCTTTTACTCTGGAAACACCATATATTTT. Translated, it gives CAWTPGSFYSGNTIYF.